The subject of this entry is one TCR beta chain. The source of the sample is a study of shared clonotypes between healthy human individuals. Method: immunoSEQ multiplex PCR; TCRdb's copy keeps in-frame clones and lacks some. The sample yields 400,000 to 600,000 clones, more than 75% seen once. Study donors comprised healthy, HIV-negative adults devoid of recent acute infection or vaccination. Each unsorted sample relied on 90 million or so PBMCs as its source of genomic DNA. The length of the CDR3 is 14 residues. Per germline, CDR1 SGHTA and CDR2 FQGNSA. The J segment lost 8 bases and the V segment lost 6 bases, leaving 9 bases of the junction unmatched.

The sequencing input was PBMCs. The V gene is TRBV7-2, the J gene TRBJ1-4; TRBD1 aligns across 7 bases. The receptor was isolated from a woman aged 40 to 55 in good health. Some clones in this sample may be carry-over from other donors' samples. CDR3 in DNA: TGTGCCAGCAGTCGCGACAGGGCGGAAGAAAAACTGTTTTTT. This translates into CASSRDRAEEKLFF. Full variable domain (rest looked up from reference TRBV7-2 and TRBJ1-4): GAGVSQSPSNKVTEKGKDVELRCDPISGHTALYWYRQSLGQGLEFLIYFQGNSAPDKSGLPSDRFSAERTGGSVSTLTIQRTQQEDSAVYLCASSRDRAEEKLFFGSGTQLSVL.